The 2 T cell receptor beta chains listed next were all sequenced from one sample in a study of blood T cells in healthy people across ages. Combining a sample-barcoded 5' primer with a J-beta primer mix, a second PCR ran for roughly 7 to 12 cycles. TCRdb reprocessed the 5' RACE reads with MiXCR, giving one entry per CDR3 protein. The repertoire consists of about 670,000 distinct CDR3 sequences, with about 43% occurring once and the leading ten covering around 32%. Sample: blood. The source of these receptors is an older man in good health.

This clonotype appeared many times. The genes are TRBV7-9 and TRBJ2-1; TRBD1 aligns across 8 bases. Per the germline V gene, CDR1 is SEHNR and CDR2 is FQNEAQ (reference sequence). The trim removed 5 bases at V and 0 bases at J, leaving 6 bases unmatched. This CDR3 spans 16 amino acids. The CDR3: CASSLRTGSSYNEQFF. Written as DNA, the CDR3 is TGTGCCAGCAGCCTACGGACAGGGAGCTCCTACAATGAGCAGTTCTTC.

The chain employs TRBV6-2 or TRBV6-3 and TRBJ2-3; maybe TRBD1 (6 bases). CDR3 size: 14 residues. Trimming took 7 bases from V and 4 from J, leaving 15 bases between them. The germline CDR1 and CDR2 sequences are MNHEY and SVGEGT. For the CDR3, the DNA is TGTGCCAGCATCAGTAACAGGGCACCAGATACGCAGTATTTT. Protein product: CASISNRAPDTQYF.